These T cell receptor beta chains were read from a single sample in a study of shared clonotypes between healthy human individuals. Only in-frame clones appear in the TCRdb table, and some are missing; sequencing was by immunoSEQ multiplex PCR. The sample has millions of clones, approximately 94% seen once. The sequenced material came from naive CD8+ T cells sorted from blood. These receptors came from a man between 18 and 35 years old in good health. The CDR3 runs from the conserved cysteine through the conserved F or W. The order of the fields is clone size, V gene, J gene, D gene, CDR3 protein, CDR3 DNA. The D gene is left open where the match is weak. Not every row has a clone size; where given, it reads once, few, many or a size class.

>once|TRBV6-1|TRBJ2-5|TRBD2
CASSEFLAGEQETQYF
TGTGCCAGCAGTGAGTTTTTAGCGGGGGAGCAAGAGACCCAGTACTTC
>-|TRBV5-1|TRBJ1-1|-
CASSLVDNTEAFF
TGCGCCAGCAGCTTGGTGGATAACACTGAAGCTTTCTTT
>-|TRBV6-1|TRBJ2-5|-
CASSESGFERTQYF
TGTGCCAGCAGTGAATCCGGGTTTGAGAGGACCCAGTACTTC
>-|TRBV13|TRBJ1-3|-
CASSQEEDRNTIYF
TGTGCCAGCAGCCAGGAGGAGGATAGAAACACCATATATTTT
>-|TRBV6-1|TRBJ1-2|-
CASSALPLANYGYTF
TGTGCCAGCAGTGCCCTCCCCCTCGCCAACTATGGCTACACCTTC
>-|TRBV14|TRBJ2-5|TRBD2
CASSQGTSGGETQYF
TGTGCCAGCAGCCAGGGGACTAGCGGGGGAGAGACCCAGTACTTC
>-|TRBV29-1|TRBJ1-1|-
CSVPEQNTEAFF
TGCAGCGTTCCCGAACAGAACACTGAAGCTTTCTTT
>-|TRBV4-2|TRBJ2-7|TRBD2
CASSPALAAGGEQYF
TGTGCCAGCAGCCCCGCCTTGGCGGCGGGGGGAGAGCAGTACTTC
>-|TRBV7-9|TRBJ1-2|-
CASSITTTGNYGYTF
TGTGCCAGCAGCATAACCACCACAGGCAACTATGGCTACACCTTC
>-|TRBV27|TRBJ2-7|-
CASSVQGGEQYF
TGTGCCAGCAGTGTACAGGGTGGCGAGCAGTACTTC
>-|TRBV11-2|TRBJ2-7|-
CASSWESGEQYF
TGTGCCAGCAGCTGGGAGTCAGGCGAGCAGTACTTC
>-|TRBV27|TRBJ2-6|-
CASMITTAGANVLTF
TGTGCCAGCATGATTACGACTGCTGGGGCCAACGTCCTGACTTTC
>-|TRBV7-2|TRBJ2-7|-
CASSPPYRAPFSYEQYF
TGTGCCAGCAGCCCCCCTTACAGGGCCCCGTTTTCCTACGAGCAGTACTTC